This T cell receptor beta chain was captured by sequencing in a study of T cell responses to AZD1222 COVID-19 vaccine. Study-wide results and caveats: Mostly white British, mostly female donors; authors suggested clonal diversity may be underestimated.

CDR1 is MNHEY, CDR2 SMNVEV, per germline (reference sequence). This CDR3 is built from 19 residues. Deletions cut 5 bases from V and 4 bases from J, with 26 bases between. On this clone: The target antigen is unknown.

Method: immunoSEQ multiplex PCR; TCRdb's copy keeps in-frame clones and lacks some. This table holds some 83,000 clones, 86% found once. This TCR was sampled from an adult in good health. This specimen consisted of peripheral blood, obtained on day 0 of AZD1222 vaccination. The V and J genes are TRBV27 and TRBJ1-4; D is perhaps TRBD1 (5 bases). The CDR3 sequence is CASSPDWGSLTVFNEKLFF. The DNA of the CDR3 is TGTGCCAGCAGTCCGGACTGGGGCAGCCTGACAGTATTTAATGAAAAACTGTTTTTT.